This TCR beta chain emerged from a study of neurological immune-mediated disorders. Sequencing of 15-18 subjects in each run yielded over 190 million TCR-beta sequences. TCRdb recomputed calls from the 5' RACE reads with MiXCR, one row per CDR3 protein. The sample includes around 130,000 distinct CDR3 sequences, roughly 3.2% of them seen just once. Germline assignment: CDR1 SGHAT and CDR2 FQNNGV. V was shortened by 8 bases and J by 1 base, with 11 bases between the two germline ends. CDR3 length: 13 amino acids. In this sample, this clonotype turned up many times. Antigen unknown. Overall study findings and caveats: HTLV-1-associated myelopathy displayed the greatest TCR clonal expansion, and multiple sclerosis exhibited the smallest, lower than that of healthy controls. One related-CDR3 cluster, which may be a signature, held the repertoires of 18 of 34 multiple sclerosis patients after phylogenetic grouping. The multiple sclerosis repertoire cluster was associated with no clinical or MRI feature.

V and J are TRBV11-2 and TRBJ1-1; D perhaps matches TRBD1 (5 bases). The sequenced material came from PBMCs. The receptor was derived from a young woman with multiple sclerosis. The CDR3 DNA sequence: TGTGCCAGCTTTTCCGGGACGAACACTGAAGCTTTCTTT. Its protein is CASFSGTNTEAFF.